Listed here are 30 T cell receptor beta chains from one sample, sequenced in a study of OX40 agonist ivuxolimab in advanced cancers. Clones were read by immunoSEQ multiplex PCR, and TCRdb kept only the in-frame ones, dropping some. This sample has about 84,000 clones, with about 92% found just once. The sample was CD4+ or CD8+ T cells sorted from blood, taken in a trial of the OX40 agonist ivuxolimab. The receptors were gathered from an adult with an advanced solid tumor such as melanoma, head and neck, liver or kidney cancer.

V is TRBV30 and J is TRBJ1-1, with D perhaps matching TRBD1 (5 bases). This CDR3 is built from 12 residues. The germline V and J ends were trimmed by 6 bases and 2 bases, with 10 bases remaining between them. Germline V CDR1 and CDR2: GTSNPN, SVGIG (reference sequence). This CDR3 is CACRQSNTEAFF. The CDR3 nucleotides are TGTGCCTGCCGACAGAGCAACACTGAAGCTTTCTTT.

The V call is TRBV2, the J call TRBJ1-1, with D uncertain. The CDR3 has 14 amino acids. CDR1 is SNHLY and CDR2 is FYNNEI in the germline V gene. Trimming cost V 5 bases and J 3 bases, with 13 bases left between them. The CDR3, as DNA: TGTGCCAGCAGTCCTAGACTTTGGGACACTGAAGCTTTCTTT. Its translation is CASSPRLWDTEAFF. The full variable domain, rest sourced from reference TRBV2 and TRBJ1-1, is EPEVTQTPSHQVTQMGQEVILRCVPISNHLYFYWYRQILGQKVEFLVSFYNNEISEKSEIFDDQFSVERPDGSNFTLKIRSTKLEDSAMYFCASSPRLWDTEAFFGQGTRLTVV.

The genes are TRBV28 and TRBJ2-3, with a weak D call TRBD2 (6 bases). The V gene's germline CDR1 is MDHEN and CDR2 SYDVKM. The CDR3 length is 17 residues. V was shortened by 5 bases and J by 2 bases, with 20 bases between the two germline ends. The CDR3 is CASSPGGGRANTDTQYF. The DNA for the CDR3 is TGTGCCAGCAGTCCCGGTGGGGGGAGAGCAAACACAGATACGCAGTATTTT.

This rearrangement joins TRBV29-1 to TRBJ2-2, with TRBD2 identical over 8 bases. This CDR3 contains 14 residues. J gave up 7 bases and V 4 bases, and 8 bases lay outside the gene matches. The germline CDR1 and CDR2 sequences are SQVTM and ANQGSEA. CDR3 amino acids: CSVGAAGGVGELFF. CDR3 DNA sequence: TGCAGCGTTGGCGCCGCGGGGGGTGTCGGGGAGCTGTTTTTT.

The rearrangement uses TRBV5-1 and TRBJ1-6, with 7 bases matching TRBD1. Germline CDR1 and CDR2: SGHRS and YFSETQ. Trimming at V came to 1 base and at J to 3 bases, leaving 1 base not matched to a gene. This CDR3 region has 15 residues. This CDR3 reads CASSLTGDYNSPLHF. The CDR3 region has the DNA TGCGCCAGCAGCTTGACAGGGGACTATAATTCACCCCTCCACTTT.

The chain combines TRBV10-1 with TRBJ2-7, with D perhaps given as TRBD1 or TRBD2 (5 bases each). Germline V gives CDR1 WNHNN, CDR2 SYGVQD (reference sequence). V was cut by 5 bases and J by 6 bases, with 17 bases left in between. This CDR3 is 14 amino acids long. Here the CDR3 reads CASSLKPRGSEQYF. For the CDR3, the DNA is TGCGCCAGCAGTCTGAAACCCCGGGGCTCCGAGCAGTACTTC.

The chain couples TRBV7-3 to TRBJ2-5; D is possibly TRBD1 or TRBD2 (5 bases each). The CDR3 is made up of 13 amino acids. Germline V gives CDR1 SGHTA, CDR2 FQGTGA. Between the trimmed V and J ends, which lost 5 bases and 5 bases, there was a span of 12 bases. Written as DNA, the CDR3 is TGTGCCAGCAGCGTACGGGGCACGGAGACCCAGTACTTC. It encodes CASSVRGTETQYF.

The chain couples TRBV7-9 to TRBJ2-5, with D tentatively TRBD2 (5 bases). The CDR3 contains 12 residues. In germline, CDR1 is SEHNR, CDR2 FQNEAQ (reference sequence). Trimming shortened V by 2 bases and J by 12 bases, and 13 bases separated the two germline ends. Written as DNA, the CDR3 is TGTGCCAGCAGCTTATCGGGGTGGCGGGAGTACTTC. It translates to CASSLSGWREYF.

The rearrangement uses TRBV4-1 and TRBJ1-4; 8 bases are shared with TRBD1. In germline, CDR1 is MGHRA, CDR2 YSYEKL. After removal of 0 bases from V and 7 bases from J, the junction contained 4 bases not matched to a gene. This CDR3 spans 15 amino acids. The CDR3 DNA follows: TGCGCCAGCAGCCAAGATCTCAGGGGGCTTGAAAAACTGTTTTTT. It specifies CASSQDLRGLEKLFF.

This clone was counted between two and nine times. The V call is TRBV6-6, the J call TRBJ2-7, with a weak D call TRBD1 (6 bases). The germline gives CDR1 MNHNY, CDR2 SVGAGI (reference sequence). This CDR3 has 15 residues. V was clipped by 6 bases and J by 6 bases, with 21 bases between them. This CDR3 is CASSATGLGMSEQYF. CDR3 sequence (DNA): TGTGCCAGCAGCGCAACAGGGCTGGGTATGTCCGAGCAGTACTTC.

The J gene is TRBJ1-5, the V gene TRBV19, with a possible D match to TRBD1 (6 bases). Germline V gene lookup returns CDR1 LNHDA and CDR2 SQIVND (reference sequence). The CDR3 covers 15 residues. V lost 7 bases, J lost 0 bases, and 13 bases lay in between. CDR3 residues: CASNNRDNSNQPQHF. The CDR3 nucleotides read TGTGCCAGTAACAATCGGGACAATAGCAATCAGCCCCAGCATTTT.

The DNA for the CDR3 is TGCGCCAGCACGGTCGGGAGGCCTATACAAGAGACCCAGTACTTC. As protein: CASTVGRPIQETQYF. This chain connects TRBV5-1 to TRBJ2-5; 7 bases are a match to TRBD2. J was trimmed by 2 bases and V by 6 bases; bases with no gene match: 10. This CDR3 spans 15 amino acids. Germline V gene sequence: CDR1 SGHRS, CDR2 YFSETQ.

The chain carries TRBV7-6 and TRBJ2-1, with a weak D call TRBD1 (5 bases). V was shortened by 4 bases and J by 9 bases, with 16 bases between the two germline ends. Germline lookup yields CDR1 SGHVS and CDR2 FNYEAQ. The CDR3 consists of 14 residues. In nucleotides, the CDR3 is TGTGCCAGCAGCTCTTGGGGCGAGACGGGTGAGCAGTTCTTC. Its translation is CASSSWGETGEQFF.

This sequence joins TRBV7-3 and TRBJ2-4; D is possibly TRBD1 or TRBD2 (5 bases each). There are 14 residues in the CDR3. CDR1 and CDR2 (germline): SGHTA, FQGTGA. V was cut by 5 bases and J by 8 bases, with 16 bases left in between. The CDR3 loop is CASSLSAGTDIQYF. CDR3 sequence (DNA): TGTGCCAGCAGCCTTTCCGCAGGGACGGACATTCAGTACTTC. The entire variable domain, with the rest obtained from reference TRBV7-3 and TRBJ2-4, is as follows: GAGVSQTPSNKVTEKGKYVELRCDPISGHTALYWYRQSLGQGPEFLIYFQGTGAADDSGLPNDRFFAVRPEGSVSTLKIQRTERGDSAVYLCASSLSAGTDIQYFGAGTRLSVL.

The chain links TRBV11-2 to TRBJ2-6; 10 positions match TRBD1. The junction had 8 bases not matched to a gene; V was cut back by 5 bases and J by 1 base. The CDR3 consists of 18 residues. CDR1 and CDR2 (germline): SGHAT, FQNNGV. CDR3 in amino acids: CASSGSGTGASGANVLTF. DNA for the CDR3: TGTGCCAGCAGCGGATCCGGGACAGGGGCGTCTGGGGCCAACGTCCTGACTTTC.

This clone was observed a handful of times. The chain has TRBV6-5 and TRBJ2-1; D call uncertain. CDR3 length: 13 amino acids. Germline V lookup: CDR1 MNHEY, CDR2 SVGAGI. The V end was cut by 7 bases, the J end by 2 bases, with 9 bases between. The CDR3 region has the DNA TGTGCCAGCAAGGAGTCCGCCTACAATGAGCAGTTCTTC. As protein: CASKESAYNEQFF.

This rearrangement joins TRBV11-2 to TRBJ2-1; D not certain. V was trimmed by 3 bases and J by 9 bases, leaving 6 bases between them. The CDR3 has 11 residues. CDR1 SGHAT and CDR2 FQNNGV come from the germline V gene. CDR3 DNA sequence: TGTGCCAGCAGCTTGCGTGGTGAGCAGTTCTTC. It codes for CASSLRGEQFF. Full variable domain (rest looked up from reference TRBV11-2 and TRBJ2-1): EAGVAQSPRYKIIEKRQSVAFWCNPISGHATLYWYQQILGQGPKLLIQFQNNGVVDDSQLPKDRFSAERLKGVDSTLKIQPAKLEDSAVYLCASSLRGEQFFGPGTRLTVL.

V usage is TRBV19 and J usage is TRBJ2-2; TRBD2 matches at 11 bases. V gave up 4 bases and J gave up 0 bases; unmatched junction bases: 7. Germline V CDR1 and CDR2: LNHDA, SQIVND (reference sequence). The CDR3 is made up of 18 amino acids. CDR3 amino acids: CASSSGTSGFANTGELFF. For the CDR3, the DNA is TGTGCCAGTAGTAGCGGGACTAGCGGATTCGCGAACACCGGGGAGCTGTTTTTT.

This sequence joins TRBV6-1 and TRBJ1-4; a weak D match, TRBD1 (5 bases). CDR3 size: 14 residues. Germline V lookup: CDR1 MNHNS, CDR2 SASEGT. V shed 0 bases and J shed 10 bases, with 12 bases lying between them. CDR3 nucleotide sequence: TGTGCCAGCAGTGAAGCACGGGGACTTCCAAAACTGTTTTTT. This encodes CASSEARGLPKLFF.

The CDR3 here is CASSYLGGRGNQPQHF. The CDR3 DNA follows: TGTGCCAGCAGTTACTTAGGGGGCCGGGGCAATCAGCCCCAGCATTTT. V gene TRBV6-6 combines with J gene TRBJ1-5; 7 nucleotides align to TRBD1. V shed 1 base, J shed 2 bases, and the junction held 5 bases outside the gene matches. Germline V CDR1 and CDR2: MNHNY, SVGAGI (reference sequence). The CDR3 sequence is 16 residues long.

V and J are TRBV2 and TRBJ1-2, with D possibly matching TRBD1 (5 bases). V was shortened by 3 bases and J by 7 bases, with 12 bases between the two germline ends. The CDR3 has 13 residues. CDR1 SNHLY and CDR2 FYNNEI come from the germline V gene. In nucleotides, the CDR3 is TGTGCCAGCAGTGACAGGGAAACGAGTGGCTACACCTTC. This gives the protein CASSDRETSGYTF.

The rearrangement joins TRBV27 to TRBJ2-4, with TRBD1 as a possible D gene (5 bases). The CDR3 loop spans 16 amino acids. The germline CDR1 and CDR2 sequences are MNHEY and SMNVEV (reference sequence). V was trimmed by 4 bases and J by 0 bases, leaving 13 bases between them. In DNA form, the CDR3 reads TGTGCCAGCAGTTCCACGCGACAGCTAGCCAAAAACATTCAGTACTTC. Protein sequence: CASSSTRQLAKNIQYF.

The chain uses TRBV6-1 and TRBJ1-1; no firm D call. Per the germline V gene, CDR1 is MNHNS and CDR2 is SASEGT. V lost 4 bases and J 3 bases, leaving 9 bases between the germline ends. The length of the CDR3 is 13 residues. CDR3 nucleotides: TGTGCCAGCAGTGTGACGGGATACACTGAAGCTTTCTTT. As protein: CASSVTGYTEAFF.

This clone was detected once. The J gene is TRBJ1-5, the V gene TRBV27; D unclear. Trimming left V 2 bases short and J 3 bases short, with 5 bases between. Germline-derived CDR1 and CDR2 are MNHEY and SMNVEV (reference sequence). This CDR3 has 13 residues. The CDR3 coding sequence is TGTGCCAGCAGTTTAGGGCCCAATCAGCCCCAGCATTTT. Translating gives CASSLGPNQPQHF.

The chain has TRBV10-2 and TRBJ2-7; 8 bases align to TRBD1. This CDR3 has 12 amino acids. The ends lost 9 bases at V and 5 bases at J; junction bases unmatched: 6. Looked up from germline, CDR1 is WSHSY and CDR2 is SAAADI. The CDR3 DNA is TGCGCCAGTCAACAGGGGGGCCACGAGCAGTACTTC. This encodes CASQQGGHEQYF.

In DNA form, the CDR3 reads TGTGCCACCAGCACCCAGCGGGGGGAACAAGAGACCCAGTACTTC. This encodes CATSTQRGEQETQYF. The chain uses TRBV15 and TRBJ2-5; 9 bases line up with TRBD2. This CDR3 is built from 15 residues. Germline lookup yields CDR1 LNHNV and CDR2 YYDKDF (reference sequence). Unmatched junction bases numbered 5, after V lost 4 bases and J lost 2 bases.

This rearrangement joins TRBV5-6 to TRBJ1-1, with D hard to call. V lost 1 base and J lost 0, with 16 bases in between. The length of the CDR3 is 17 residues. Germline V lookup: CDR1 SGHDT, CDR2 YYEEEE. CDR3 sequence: CASSLSGSGALNTEAFF. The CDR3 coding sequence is TGTGCCAGCAGCTTGTCAGGTTCGGGAGCCCTGAACACTGAAGCTTTCTTT.

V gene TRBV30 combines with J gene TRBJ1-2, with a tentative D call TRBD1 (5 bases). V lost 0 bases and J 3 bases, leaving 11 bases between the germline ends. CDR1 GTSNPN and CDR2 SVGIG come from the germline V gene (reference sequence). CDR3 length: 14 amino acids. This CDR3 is CAWSVSGGHYGYTF. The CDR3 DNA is TGTGCCTGGAGTGTATCCGGGGGACACTATGGCTACACCTTC.

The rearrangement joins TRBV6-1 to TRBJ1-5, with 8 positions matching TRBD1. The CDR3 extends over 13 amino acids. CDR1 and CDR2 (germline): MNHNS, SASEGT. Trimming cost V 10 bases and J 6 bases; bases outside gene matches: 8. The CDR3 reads CATGQGGVQPQHF. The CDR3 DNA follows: TGTGCCACTGGACAGGGAGGTGTTCAGCCCCAGCATTTT.

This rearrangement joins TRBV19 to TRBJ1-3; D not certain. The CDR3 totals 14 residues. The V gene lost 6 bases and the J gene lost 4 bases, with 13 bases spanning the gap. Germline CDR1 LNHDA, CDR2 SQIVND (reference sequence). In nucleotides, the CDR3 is TGTGCCAGTAGCGTCCGGGCAACCGGAAACACCATATATTTT. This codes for CASSVRATGNTIYF.